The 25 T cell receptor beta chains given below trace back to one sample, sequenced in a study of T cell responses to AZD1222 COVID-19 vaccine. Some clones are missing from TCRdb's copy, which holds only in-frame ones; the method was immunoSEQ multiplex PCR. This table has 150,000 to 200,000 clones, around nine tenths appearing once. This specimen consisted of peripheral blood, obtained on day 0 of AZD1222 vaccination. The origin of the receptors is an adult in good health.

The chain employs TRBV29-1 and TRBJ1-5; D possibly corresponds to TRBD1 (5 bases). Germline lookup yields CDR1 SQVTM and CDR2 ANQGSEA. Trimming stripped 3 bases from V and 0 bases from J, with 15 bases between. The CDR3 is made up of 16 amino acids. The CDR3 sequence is CSVDPGHLYSNQPQHF. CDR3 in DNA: TGCAGCGTTGACCCCGGACATCTCTATAGCAATCAGCCCCAGCATTTT.

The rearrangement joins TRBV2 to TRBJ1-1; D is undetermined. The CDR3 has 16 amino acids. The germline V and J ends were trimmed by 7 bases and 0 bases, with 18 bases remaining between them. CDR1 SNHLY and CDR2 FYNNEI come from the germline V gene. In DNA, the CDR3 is TGTGCCAGCACAGATCCGCTGAAGAGACTGAACACTGAAGCTTTCTTT. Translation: CASTDPLKRLNTEAFF.

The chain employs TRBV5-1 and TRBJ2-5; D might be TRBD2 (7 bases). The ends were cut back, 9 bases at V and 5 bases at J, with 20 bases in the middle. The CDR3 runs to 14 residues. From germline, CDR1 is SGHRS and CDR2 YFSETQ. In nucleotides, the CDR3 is TGCGCCACGGCAGGAGGGGGGGCCCGGGAGACCCAGTACTTC. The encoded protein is CATAGGGARETQYF.

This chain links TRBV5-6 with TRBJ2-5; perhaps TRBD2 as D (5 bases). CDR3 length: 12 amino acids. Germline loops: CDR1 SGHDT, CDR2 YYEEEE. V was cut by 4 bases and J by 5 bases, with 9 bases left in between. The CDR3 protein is CASSHGGETQYF. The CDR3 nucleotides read TGTGCCAGCAGCCATGGCGGGGAGACCCAGTACTTC.

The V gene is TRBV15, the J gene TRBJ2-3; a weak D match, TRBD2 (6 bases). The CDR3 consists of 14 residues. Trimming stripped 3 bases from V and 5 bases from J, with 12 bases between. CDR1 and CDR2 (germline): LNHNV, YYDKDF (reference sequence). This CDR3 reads CATSRGGTEDTQYF. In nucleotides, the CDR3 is TGTGCCACCAGCAGGGGCGGGACGGAAGATACGCAGTATTTT.

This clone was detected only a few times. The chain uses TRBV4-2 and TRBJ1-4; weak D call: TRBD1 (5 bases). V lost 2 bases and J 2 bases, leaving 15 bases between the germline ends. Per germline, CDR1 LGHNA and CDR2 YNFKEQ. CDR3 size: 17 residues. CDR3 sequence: CASSQPDQGRTNEKLFF. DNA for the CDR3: TGTGCCAGCAGCCAACCTGATCAGGGACGTACTAATGAAAAACTGTTTTTT.

CDR3: CASRGSSGVRDEQFF. Here the CDR3 DNA reads TGCGCCAGCAGGGGTTCGAGCGGAGTACGAGATGAGCAGTTCTTC. J is TRBJ2-1 and V is TRBV4-1, with D possibly being TRBD2 (5 bases). The germline V gene encodes CDR1 MGHRA and CDR2 YSYEKL. V was clipped by 6 bases and J by 8 bases, with 20 bases between them. This CDR3 contains 15 residues.

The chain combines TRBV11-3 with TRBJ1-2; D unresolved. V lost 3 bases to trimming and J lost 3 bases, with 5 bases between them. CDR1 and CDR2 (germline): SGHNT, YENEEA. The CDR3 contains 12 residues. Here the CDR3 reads CASSLNHYGYTF. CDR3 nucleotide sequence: TGTGCCAGCAGCTTGAACCACTATGGCTACACCTTC.

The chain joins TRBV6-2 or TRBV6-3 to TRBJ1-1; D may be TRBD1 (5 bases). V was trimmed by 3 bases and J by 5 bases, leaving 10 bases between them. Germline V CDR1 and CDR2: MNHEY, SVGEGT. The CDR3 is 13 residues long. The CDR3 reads CASSYTGGTEAFF. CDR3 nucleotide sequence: TGTGCCAGCAGTTATACCGGGGGAACTGAAGCTTTCTTT.

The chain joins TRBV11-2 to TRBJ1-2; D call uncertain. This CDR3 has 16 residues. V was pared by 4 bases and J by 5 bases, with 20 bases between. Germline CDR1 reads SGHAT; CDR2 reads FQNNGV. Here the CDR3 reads CASSSLGGVEFYGYTF. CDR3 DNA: TGTGCCAGCAGCTCCCTAGGAGGTGTGGAATTTTATGGCTACACCTTC.

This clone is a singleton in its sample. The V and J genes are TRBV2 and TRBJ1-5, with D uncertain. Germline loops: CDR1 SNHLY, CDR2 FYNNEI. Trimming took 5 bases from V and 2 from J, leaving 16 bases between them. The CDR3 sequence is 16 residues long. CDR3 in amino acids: CASSTVEGVGNQPQHF. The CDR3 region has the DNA TGTGCCAGCAGTACGGTTGAGGGTGTTGGCAATCAGCCCCAGCATTTT.

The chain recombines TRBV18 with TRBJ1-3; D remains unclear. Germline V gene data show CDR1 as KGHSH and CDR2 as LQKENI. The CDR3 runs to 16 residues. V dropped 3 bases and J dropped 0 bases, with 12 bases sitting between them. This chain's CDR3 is CASSPLDGYSGNTIYF. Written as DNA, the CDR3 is TGTGCCAGCTCACCCCTGGACGGCTACTCTGGAAACACCATATATTTT.

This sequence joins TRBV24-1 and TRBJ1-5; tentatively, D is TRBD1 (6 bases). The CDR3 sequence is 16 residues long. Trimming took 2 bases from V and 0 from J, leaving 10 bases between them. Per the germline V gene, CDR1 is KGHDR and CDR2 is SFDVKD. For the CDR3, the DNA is TGTGCCACCAGTGATTCCGGGACATTTAGCAATCAGCCCCAGCATTTT. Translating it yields CATSDSGTFSNQPQHF.

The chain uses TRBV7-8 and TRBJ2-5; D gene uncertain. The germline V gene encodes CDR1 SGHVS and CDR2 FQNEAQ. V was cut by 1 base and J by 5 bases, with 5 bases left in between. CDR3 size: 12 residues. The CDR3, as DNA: TGTGCCAGCAGCTTAGACTGGGAGACCCAGTACTTC. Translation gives CASSLDWETQYF. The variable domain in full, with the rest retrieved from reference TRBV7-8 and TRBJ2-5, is GAGVSQSPRYKVAKRGQDVALRCDPISGHVSLFWYQQALGQGPEFLTYFQNEAQLDKSGLPSDRFFAERPEGSVSTLKIQRTQQEDSAVYLCASSLDWETQYFGPGTRLLVL.

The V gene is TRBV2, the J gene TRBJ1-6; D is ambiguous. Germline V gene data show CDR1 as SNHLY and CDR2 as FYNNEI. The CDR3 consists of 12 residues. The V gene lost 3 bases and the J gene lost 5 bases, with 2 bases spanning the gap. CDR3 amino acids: CASSDNNSPLHF. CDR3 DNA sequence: TGTGCCAGCAGTGATAATAATTCACCCCTCCACTTT.

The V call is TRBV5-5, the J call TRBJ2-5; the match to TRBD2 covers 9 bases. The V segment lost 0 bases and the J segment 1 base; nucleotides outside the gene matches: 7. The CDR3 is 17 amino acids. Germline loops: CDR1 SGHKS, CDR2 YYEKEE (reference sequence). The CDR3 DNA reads TGTGCCAGCAGCTTGGTGGCTGGCGGGGGGGGCCAAGAGACCCAGTACTTC. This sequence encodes CASSLVAGGGGQETQYF.

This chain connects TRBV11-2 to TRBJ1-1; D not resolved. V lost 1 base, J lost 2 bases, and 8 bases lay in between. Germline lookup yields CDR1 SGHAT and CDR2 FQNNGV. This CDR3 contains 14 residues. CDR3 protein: CASSLVWANTEAFF. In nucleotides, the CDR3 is TGTGCCAGCAGCTTAGTATGGGCCAACACTGAAGCTTTCTTT.

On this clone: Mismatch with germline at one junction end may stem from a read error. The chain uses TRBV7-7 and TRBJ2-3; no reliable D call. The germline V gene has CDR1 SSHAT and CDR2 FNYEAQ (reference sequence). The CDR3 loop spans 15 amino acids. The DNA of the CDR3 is TGTGCTAGCAGCTTACTTCCCAGCAGCACAGATACGCAGTATTTT. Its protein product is CASSLLPSSTDTQYF.

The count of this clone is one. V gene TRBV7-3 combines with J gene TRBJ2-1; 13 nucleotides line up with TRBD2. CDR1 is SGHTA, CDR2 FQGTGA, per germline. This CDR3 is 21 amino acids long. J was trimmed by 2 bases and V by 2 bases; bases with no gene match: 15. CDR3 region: CASSLASPGLAGWQAYNEQFF. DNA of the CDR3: TGTGCCAGCAGCTTAGCCTCTCCGGGACTAGCGGGGTGGCAGGCCTACAATGAGCAGTTCTTC.

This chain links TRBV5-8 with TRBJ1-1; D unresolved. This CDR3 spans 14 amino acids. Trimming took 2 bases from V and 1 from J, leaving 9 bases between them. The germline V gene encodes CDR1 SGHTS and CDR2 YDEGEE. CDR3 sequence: CASSFWTSNTEAFF. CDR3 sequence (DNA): TGTGCCAGCAGCTTCTGGACCTCGAACACTGAAGCTTTCTTT.

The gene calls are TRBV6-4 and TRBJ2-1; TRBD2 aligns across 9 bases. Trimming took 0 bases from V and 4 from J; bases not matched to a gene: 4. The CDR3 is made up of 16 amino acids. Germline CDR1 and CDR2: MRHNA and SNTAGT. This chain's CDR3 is CASSDSGGGAYNEQFF. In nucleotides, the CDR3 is TGTGCCAGCAGTGACTCGGGCGGGGGGGCTTACAATGAGCAGTTCTTC.

The CDR3 DNA reads as TGTGCCAGCAGTTTAGGTGGCTTTAAAGCAAAAGGCTACACCTTC. Translation: CASSLGGFKAKGYTF. This chain joins TRBV28 and TRBJ1-2; the D is unclear. Germline values: CDR1 MDHEN, CDR2 SYDVKM. V dropped 2 bases and J dropped 8 bases, with 18 bases sitting between them. The CDR3 spans 15 residues.

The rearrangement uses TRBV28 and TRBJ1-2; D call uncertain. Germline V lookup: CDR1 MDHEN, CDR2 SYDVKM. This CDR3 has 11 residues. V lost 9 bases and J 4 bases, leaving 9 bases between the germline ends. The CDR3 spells CASREAYGYTF. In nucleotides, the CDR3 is TGTGCCAGTCGAGAGGCCTATGGCTACACCTTC.

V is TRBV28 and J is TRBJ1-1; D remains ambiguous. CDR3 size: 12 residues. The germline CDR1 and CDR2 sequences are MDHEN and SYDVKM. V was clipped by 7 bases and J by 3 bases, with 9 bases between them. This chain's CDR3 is CASKKADTEAFF. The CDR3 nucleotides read TGTGCCAGCAAGAAGGCAGACACTGAAGCTTTCTTT. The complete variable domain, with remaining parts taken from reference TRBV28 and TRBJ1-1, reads DVKVTQSSRYLVKRTGEKVFLECVQDMDHENMFWYRQDPGLGLRLIYFSYDVKMKEKGDIPEGYSVSREKKERFSLILESASTNQTSMYLCASKKADTEAFFGQGTRLTVV.

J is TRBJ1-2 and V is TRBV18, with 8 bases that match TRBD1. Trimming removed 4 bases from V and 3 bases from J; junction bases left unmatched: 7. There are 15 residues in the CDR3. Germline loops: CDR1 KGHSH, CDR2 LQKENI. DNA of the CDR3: TGTGCCAGCTCACTAAACGGACAGGGAGACTATGGCTACACCTTC. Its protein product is CASSLNGQGDYGYTF.